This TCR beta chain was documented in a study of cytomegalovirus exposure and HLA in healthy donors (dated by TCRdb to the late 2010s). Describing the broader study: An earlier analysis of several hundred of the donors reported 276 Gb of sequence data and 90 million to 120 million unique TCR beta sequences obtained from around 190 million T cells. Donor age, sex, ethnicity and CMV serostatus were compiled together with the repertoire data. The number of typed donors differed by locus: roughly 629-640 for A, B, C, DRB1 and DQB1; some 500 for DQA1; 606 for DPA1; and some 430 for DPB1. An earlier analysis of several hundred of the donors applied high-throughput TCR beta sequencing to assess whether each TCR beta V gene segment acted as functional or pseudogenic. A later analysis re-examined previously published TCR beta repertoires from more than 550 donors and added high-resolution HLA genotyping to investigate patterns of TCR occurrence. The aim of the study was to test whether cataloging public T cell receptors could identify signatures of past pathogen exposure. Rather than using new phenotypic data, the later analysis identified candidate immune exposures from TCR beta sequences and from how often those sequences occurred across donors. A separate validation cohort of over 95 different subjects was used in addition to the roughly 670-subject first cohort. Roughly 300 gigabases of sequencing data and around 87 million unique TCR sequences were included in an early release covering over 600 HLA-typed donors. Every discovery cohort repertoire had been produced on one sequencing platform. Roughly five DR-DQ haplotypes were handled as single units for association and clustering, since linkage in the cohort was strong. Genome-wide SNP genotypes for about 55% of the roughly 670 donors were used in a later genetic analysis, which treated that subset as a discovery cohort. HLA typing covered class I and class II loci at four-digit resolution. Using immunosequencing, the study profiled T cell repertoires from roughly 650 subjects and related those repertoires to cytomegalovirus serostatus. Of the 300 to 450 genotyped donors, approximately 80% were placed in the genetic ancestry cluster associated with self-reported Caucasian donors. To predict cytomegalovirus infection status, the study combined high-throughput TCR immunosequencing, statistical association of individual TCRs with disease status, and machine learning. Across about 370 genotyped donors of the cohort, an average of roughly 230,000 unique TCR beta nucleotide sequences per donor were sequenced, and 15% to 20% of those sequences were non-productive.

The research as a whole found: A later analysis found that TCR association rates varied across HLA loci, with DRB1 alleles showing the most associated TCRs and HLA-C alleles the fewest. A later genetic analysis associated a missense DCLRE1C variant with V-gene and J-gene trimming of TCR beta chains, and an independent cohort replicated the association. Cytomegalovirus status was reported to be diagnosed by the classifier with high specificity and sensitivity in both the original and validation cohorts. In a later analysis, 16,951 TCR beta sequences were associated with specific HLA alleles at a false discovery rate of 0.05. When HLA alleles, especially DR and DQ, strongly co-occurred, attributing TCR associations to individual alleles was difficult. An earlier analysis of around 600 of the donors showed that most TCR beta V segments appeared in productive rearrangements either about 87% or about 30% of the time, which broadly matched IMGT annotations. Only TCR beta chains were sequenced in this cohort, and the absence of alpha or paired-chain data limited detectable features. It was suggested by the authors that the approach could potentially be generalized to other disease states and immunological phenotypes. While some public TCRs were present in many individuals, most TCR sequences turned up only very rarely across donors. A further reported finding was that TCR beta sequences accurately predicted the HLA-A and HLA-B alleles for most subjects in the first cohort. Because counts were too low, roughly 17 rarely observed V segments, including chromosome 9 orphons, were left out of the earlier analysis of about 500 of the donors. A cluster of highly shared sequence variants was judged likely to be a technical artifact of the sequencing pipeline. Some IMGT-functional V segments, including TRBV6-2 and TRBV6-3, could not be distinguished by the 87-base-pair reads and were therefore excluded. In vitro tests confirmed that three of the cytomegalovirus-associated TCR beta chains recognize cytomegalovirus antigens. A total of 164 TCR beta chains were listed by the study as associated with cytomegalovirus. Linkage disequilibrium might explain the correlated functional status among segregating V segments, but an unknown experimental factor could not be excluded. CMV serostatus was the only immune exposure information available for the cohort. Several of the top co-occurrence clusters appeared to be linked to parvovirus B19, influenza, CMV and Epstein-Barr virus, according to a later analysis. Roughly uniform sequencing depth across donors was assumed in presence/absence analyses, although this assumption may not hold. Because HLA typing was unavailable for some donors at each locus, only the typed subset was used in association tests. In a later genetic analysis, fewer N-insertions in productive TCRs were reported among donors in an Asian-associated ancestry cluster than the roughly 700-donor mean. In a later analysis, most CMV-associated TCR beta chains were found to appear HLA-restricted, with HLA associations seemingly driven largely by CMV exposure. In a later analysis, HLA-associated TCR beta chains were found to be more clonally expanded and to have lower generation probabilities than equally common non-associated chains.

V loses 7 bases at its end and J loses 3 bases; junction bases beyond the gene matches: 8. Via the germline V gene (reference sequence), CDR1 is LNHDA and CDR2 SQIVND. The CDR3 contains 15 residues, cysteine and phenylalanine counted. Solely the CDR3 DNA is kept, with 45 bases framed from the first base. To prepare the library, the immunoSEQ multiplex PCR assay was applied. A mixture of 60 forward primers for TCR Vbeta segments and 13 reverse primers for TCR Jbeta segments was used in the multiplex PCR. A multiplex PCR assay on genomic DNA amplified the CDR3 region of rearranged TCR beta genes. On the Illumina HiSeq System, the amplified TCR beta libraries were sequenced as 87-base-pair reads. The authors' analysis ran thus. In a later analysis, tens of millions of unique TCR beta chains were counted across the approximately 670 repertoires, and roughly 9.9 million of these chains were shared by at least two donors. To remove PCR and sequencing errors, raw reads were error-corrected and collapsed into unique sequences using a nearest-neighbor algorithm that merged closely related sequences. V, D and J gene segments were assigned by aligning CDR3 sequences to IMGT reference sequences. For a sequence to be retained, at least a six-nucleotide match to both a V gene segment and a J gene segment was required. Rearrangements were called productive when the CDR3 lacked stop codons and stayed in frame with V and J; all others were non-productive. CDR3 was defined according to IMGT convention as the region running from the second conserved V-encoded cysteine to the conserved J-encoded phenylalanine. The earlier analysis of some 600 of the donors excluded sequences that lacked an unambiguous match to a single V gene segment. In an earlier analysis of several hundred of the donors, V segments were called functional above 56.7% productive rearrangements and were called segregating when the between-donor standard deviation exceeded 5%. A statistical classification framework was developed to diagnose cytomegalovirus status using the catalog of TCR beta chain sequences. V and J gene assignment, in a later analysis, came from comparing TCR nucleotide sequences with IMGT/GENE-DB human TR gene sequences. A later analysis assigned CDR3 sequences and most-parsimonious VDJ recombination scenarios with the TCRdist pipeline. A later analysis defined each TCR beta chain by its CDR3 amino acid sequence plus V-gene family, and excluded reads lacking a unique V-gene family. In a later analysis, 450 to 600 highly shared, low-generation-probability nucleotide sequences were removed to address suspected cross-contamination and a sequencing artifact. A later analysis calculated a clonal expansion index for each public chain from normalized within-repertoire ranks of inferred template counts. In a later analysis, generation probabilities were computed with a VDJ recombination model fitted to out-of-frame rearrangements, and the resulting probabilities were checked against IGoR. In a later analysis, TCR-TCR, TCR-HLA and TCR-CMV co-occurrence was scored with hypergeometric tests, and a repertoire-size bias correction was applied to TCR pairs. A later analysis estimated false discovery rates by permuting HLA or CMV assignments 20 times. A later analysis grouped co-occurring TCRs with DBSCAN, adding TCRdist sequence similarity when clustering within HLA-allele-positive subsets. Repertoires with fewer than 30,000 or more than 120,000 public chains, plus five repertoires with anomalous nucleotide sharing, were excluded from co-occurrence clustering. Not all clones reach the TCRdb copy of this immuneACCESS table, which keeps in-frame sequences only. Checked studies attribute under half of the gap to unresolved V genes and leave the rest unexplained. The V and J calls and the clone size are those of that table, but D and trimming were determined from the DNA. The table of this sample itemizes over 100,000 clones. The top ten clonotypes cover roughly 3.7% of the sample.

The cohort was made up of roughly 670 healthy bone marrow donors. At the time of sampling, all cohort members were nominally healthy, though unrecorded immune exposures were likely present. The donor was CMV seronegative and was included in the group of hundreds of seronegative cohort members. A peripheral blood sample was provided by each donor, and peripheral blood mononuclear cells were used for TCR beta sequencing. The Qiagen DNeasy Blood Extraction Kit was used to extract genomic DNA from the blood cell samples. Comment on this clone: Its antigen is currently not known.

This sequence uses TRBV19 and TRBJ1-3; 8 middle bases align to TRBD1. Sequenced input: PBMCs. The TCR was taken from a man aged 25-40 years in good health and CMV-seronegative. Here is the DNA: TGTGCCAGTAACCCCCGACAGGGGCGTGGAAACACCATATATTTT. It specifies CASNPRQGRGNTIYF.